The 24 T cell receptor beta chains below come from one sample, sequenced in a study of identical twins. TCRdb itself ran the 5' RACE reads through MiXCR, one entry per CDR3 protein. The table records hundreds of thousands of distinct CDR3 sequences, 8.6% of them present only once. These data were likewise used in another study, on yellow fever vaccine responses in identical twins.

The sequencing sample was made of PBMCs. These receptors were collected from a woman between 18 and 30 years old in good health.

This clonotype was detected a few times. The rearrangement uses TRBV4-3 and TRBJ2-3; 8 bases map to TRBD1. After removal of 3 bases from V and 3 bases from J, the junction contained 5 bases not matched to a gene. The CDR3 spans 15 residues. Germline V gene data show CDR1 as LGHNA and CDR2 as YSLEER. The CDR3 is CASSQDRVRTDTQYF. DNA for the CDR3: TGCGCCAGCAGCCAGGACAGGGTCCGGACAGATACGCAGTATTTT.

This chain connects TRBV27 to TRBJ2-7; no clear D gene. The CDR3 covers 15 residues. Trimming stripped 5 bases from V and 7 bases from J, with 21 bases between. Germline values: CDR1 MNHEY, CDR2 SMNVEV (reference sequence). The CDR3 loop is CASSANILAPGEQYF. The CDR3 DNA sequence: TGTGCCAGCAGTGCGAATATTCTCGCGCCTGGGGAGCAGTACTTC.

This clonotype was seen ten or more times. The chain couples TRBV5-1 to TRBJ2-7; possibly TRBD1 for D (6 bases). The CDR3 spans 16 residues. Germline V gene sequence: CDR1 SGHRS, CDR2 YFSETQ. V was clipped by 1 base and J by 2 bases, with 16 bases between them. In DNA form, the CDR3 reads TGCGCCAGCAGCTTGTCCTCAGGGGCTGTGACCTACGAGCAGTACTTC. Translated: CASSLSSGAVTYEQYF.

The CDR3 nucleotides read TGCAGCGTTTACAAGACAGGGGAGGGCGGGGAGCTGTTTTTT. This sequence encodes CSVYKTGEGGELFF. The chain couples TRBV29-1 to TRBJ2-2; D may be TRBD1 (8 bases). The V end lost 5 bases, the J end lost 7 bases, and 17 bases lay between the germline ends. The CDR3 has 14 amino acids. CDR1 SQVTM and CDR2 ANQGSEA come from the germline V gene.

The chain recombines TRBV12-3 or TRBV12-4 with TRBJ2-7; weak D call: TRBD1 (5 bases). The V and J ends lost 5 bases and 0 bases respectively, with 17 bases between them. The CDR3 is 16 residues long. The CDR3, as DNA: TGTGCCAGCAGTAGCTCAGACAGCAGAAGCTCCTACGAGCAGTACTTC. Translated: CASSSSDSRSSYEQYF.

The rearrangement links TRBV5-1 to TRBJ2-2; perhaps TRBD2 as D (6 bases). V lost 5 bases to trimming and J lost 1 base, with 12 bases between them. The germline CDR1 and CDR2 sequences are SGHRS and YFSETQ. The CDR3 extends over 15 amino acids. The CDR3 DNA reads TGCGCCAGCAGTAACCGGGGGATGAACACCGGGGAGCTGTTTTTT. Translating it yields CASSNRGMNTGELFF.

This clonotype was counted only a few times. This chain joins TRBV5-5 and TRBJ2-7; the match to TRBD2 covers 9 bases. The CDR3 runs to 15 residues. From germline, CDR1 is SGHKS and CDR2 YYEKEE (reference sequence). J lost 4 bases, V lost 3 bases, and 8 bases had no gene match. The CDR3 here is CASSSAGLAGYEQYF. For the CDR3, the DNA is TGTGCCAGCAGCTCTGCGGGACTAGCTGGTTACGAGCAGTACTTC.

This clonotype has a count of ten or more. The V and J genes are TRBV5-1 and TRBJ2-5; no clear D. This CDR3 spans 12 amino acids. The V gene lost 8 bases and the J gene lost 1 base, with 9 bases spanning the gap. CDR1 is SGHRS, CDR2 YFSETQ, per germline. The CDR3 DNA sequence: TGCGCCAGTTTCGAGATCCAAGAGACCCAGTACTTC. It yields the protein CASFEIQETQYF.

The chain has TRBV6-2 or TRBV6-3 and TRBJ2-7; 12 nucleotides agree with TRBD2. CDR3 size: 16 residues. The ends lost 4 bases at V and 6 bases at J; junction bases unmatched: 10. Germline-derived CDR1 and CDR2 are MNHEY and SVGEGT. CDR3: CASSSRSTSGSSEQYF. CDR3 bases: TGTGCCAGCAGTTCTCGGTCGACTAGCGGGAGCTCCGAGCAGTACTTC.

This clonotype has just a few counts. This chain joins TRBV20-1 and TRBJ2-2; 8 bases agree with TRBD1. This CDR3 has 15 amino acids. With 0 bases clipped from V and 7 bases from J, the junction kept 7 bases outside the gene matches. Germline CDR1 is DFQATT and CDR2 is SNEGSKA (reference sequence). DNA of the CDR3: TGCAGTGCTAGAGAACCAGGGGGCCGGGGCGGGGAGCTGTTTTTT. This translates into CSAREPGGRGGELFF.

This clonotype has only a few counts. The chain is built from TRBV5-5 and TRBJ2-1, with unresolved D. V gave up 4 bases and J gave up 7 bases, with 12 bases separating them. Germline lookup yields CDR1 SGHKS and CDR2 YYEKEE (reference sequence). The CDR3 is made up of 13 amino acids. The CDR3 spells CASSSISGNEQFF. The CDR3 DNA is TGTGCCAGCAGCAGTATCTCAGGTAATGAGCAGTTCTTC.

The gene calls are TRBV21-1 and TRBJ2-7; the table's D call, TRBD1, was not checked against the DNA. TRBV21-1 is given as a pseudogene. The CDR3 sequence is 18 residues long. The CDR3: CASSKPLSTDTATYEQYF. As DNA, the CDR3 is TGTGCCAGCAGCAAACCCCTAAGCACTGACACCGCCACCTACGAGCAGTACTTC.

There are many counts of this clonotype. The rearrangement links TRBV28 to TRBJ2-5, with TRBD2 matching over 7 bases. Germline V CDR1 and CDR2: MDHEN, SYDVKM. This CDR3 is 18 amino acids long. V dropped 5 bases and J dropped 5; count of bases not matched to a gene: 20. CDR3 coding DNA: TGTGCCAGCAGTATCCAGGGACTACCTACCCCAATGGCGGAGACCCAGTACTTC. Amino acid sequence: CASSIQGLPTPMAETQYF. Full variable domain (rest looked up from reference TRBV28 and TRBJ2-5): DVKVTQSSRYLVKRTGEKVFLECVQDMDHENMFWYRQDPGLGLRLIYFSYDVKMKEKGDIPEGYSVSREKKERFSLILESASTNQTSMYLCASSIQGLPTPMAETQYFGPGTRLLVL.

The rearrangement joins TRBV27 to TRBJ2-1; no definite D call. The CDR3 covers 15 residues. Per the germline V gene, CDR1 is MNHEY and CDR2 is SMNVEV (reference sequence). V lost 5 bases and J 0 bases, leaving 11 bases between the germline ends. CDR3 in amino acids: CASSRSESSYNEQFF. The CDR3 DNA reads TGTGCCAGCAGTCGCAGCGAGAGCTCCTACAATGAGCAGTTCTTC.

The chain carries TRBV6-5 and TRBJ2-5; 12 nucleotides match TRBD1. Germline assignment: CDR1 MNHEY and CDR2 SVGAGI. The CDR3 has 17 amino acids. V shed 2 bases and J 4 bases; nucleotides not matched to a gene: 8. CDR3 loop: CASSYNAGQGAGETQYF. The CDR3 bases are TGTGCCAGCAGTTACAATGCGGGACAGGGGGCAGGAGAGACCCAGTACTTC.

The chain carries TRBV7-9 and TRBJ2-7; D is unresolved. The CDR3 contains 13 residues. Germline V CDR1 and CDR2: SEHNR, FQNEAQ (reference sequence). The ends were cut back, 7 bases at V and 6 bases at J, with 16 bases in the middle. This CDR3 is CASTPPDGFEQYF. CDR3 sequence (DNA): TGTGCCAGCACGCCCCCGGACGGGTTCGAGCAGTACTTC.

In its sample, this clonotype was seen a few times. The J gene is TRBJ2-1, the V gene TRBV29-1, with 7 nucleotides matching TRBD2. The CDR3 spans 18 residues. The V and J ends lost 0 bases and 1 base, in that order; junction bases with no gene match: 12. Germline CDR1 SQVTM, CDR2 ANQGSEA. The CDR3 DNA sequence: TGCAGCGTTGAAGATCTAATGGGGCCTAGCGGTTCCTACAATGAGCAGTTCTTC. The encoded protein is CSVEDLMGPSGSYNEQFF.

This clonotype was recorded at least ten times. V usage is TRBV5-5 and J usage is TRBJ2-7; 7 nucleotides agree with TRBD1. The germline gives CDR1 SGHKS, CDR2 YYEKEE (reference sequence). The CDR3 extends over 13 amino acids. The junction had 7 bases not matched to a gene; V was cut back by 4 bases and J by 6 bases. The CDR3 loop reads CASSPPRGTEQYF. As DNA, the CDR3 is TGTGCCAGCAGCCCCCCCAGGGGGACCGAGCAGTACTTC.

This clonotype was seen ten or more times. This sequence joins TRBV6-1 and TRBJ2-1; TRBD1 matches 10 bases. Germline CDR1 and CDR2: MNHNS and SASEGT. With 6 bases clipped from V and 4 bases from J, the junction kept 6 bases outside the gene matches. The CDR3 consists of 15 residues. The CDR3 is CASSSGTGVYNEQFF. Here the CDR3 DNA reads TGTGCCAGCAGCTCCGGGACAGGGGTATACAATGAGCAGTTCTTC.

There are many counts of this clonotype. V gene TRBV28 combines with J gene TRBJ2-3; 14 nucleotides match TRBD2. This CDR3 has 19 residues. Germline CDR1 MDHEN, CDR2 SYDVKM. J was trimmed by 1 base and V by 4 bases; bases with no gene match: 10. CDR3: CASSSPGLAGVTGTDTQYF. For the CDR3, the DNA is TGTGCCAGCAGTTCCCCGGGACTAGCGGGAGTAACTGGCACAGATACGCAGTATTTT.

This clonotype came up a few times. The chain combines TRBV10-1 with TRBJ1-2; D uncertain. Trimming left V 4 bases short and J 5 bases short, with 5 bases between. Germline loops: CDR1 WNHNN, CDR2 SYGVQD (reference sequence). The CDR3 consists of 11 residues. For the CDR3, the DNA is TGCGCCAGCAGTGGGGGTTATGGCTACACCTTC. Translating it yields CASSGGYGYTF.

This clonotype was seen more than once but under ten times. The chain is built from TRBV20-1 and TRBJ2-1; D is undetermined. From germline, CDR1 is DFQATT and CDR2 SNEGSKA (reference sequence). The CDR3 covers 11 residues. The V end was cut by 7 bases, the J end by 10 bases, with 14 bases between. The CDR3 protein is CSGTSASEQFF. CDR3 coding DNA: TGCAGTGGAACTTCAGCCTCCGAGCAGTTCTTC.

This clonotype was detected ten times or more. CDR3 coding DNA: TGTGCCAGCAGCCAAGGTGCCTCAACCAACGAGCAGTACTTC. It is translated as CASSQGASTNEQYF. The V and J genes are TRBV4-2 and TRBJ2-7; D is undetermined. CDR1 is LGHNA, CDR2 YNFKEQ, per germline. The CDR3 is 14 amino acids. The ends were cut back, 1 base at V and 5 bases at J, with 12 bases in the middle.

The V and J genes are TRBV27 and TRBJ2-7; 8 bases are shared with TRBD1. The V and J ends lost 6 bases and 6 bases, in that order; junction bases with no gene match: 10. The CDR3 extends over 14 amino acids. The V gene's germline CDR1 is MNHEY and CDR2 SMNVEV (reference sequence). CDR3 nucleotide sequence: TGTGCCAGCAGGCCAATGGGACAGGCCGTCGAGCAGTACTTC. Its protein is CASRPMGQAVEQYF.